The source of this TCR beta chain is a study of cytomegalovirus exposure and HLA in healthy donors. Study details: Early release data held some 79 million unique TCRs from HLA-typed donors.

This PCR relied on a set of 60 Vbeta primers and 13 Jbeta primers. Data came from immunoSEQ multiplex PCR; TCRdb stores just in-frame clones and leaves some out. The table lists 70,000 to 95,000 clones, approximately 82% of them singletons. This cohort consisted of healthy bone marrow donors. Germline lookup yields CDR1 SGHRS and CDR2 YFSETQ. The CDR3 is 13 residues long. Trimming removed 0 bases from V and 3 bases from J, with 6 bases in between. The source of this sequence is a man between 40 and 49 years old in good health and CMV-seronegative. The sample consisted of PBMCs. The chain employs TRBV5-1 and TRBJ1-2, with D unclear. For the CDR3, the DNA is TGCGCCAGCAGCTTGGACAGATACTATGGCTACACCTTC. It translates to CASSLDRYYGYTF.